This note documents a single T cell receptor beta chain sequence. Its antigen remains unknown. V lost 3 bases, J lost 0 bases, and 7 bases lay in between. This CDR3 comprises 14 residues. Germline V lookup: CDR1 LGHNA, CDR2 YNFKEQ. TCRdb ran MiXCR on the RT-PCR reads and lists one entry per CDR3 protein. This table holds approximately 520,000 distinct CDR3 sequences, more than 15% found once. This sample was included in a study of response to subunit inactivated influenza vaccine. General observations from the study: Authors suggested seasonal influenza vaccinations each recruit few new T cells.

This TCR was sampled from a man aged 50-75 years who received an inactivated influenza vaccine. The sample here was CD4+ T cells sorted from PBMCs, taken less than 30 months after vaccination. The chain combines TRBV4-2 with TRBJ2-3; no clear D. CDR3 coding DNA: TGTGCCAGCAGCCACTCCTCTAGCACAGATACGCAGTATTTT. Translating gives CASSHSSSTDTQYF.